These 7 T cell receptor beta chains share one sample of origin, sequenced in a study of blood T cell repertoires in COVID-19. The assay was immunoSEQ multiplex PCR, and TCRdb's table has in-frame clones only and misses some. This table has 250,000 or so clones, more than 80% appearing once. Material for sequencing was PBMCs or T cells enriched from blood (not recorded which). These receptors were collected from a woman in her thirties with acute COVID-19.

J is TRBJ2-7 and V is TRBV19; D call uncertain. CDR3 length: 15 amino acids. Trimming left V 0 bases short and J 0 bases short, with 9 bases between. Germline V gene sequence: CDR1 LNHDA, CDR2 SQIVND (reference sequence). The CDR3, as DNA: TGTGCCAGTAGTATAGATTACAGCCTCTCCTACGAGCAGTACTTC. The encoded protein is CASSIDYSLSYEQYF.

V is TRBV7-8 and J is TRBJ2-3; 9 bases align to TRBD2. In germline, CDR1 is SGHVS, CDR2 FQNEAQ. The CDR3 has 14 residues. With 3 bases clipped from V and 5 bases from J, the junction kept 3 bases outside the gene matches. CDR3 coding DNA: TGTGCCAGCAGCTTTATGACTAGCGGAGATACGCAGTATTTT. This encodes CASSFMTSGDTQYF.

To note about this clone: It is unclear where the CDR3 begins or ends on the DNA, so no DNA is shown, and the CDR3 is as TCRdb lists it. The J gene is TRBJ1-1, the V gene TRBV28. Germline CDR1 MDHEN, CDR2 SYDVKM. Termini included, the CDR3 measures 12 amino acids. CDR3 protein: CASSSSNTEAFF.

The DNA for the CDR3 is TGTGCCAGCAGCTTTCAGGGTGGCGGTGAAAAACTGTTTTTT. Its translation is CASSFQGGGEKLFF. V is TRBV7-9 and J is TRBJ1-4; TRBD1 might be the D (5 bases). Trimming removed 3 bases at V and 7 bases at J, with 12 bases between. This CDR3 region has 14 residues. Germline CDR1 SEHNR, CDR2 FQNEAQ (reference sequence). The entire variable domain, with the rest obtained from reference TRBV7-9 and TRBJ1-4, is as follows: DTGVSQNPRHKITKRGQNVTFRCDPISEHNRLYWYRQTLGQGPEFLTYFQNEAQLEKSRLLSDRFSAERPKGSFSTLEIQRTEQGDSAMYLCASSFQGGGEKLFFGSGTQLSVL.

The chain is built from TRBV11-3 and TRBJ2-3, with TRBD2 matching 8 bases. Germline lookup yields CDR1 SGHNT and CDR2 YENEEA. The CDR3 sequence is 14 residues long. With 6 bases clipped from V and 2 bases from J, the junction kept 4 bases outside the gene matches. The CDR3 loop reads CASSISGTTDTQYF. Here the CDR3 DNA reads TGTGCCAGCAGTATTAGCGGGACCACAGATACGCAGTATTTT.

This clone occurred once. The chain employs TRBV5-1 and TRBJ1-6; 7 nucleotides align to TRBD1. In germline, CDR1 is SGHRS, CDR2 YFSETQ. Trimming at V came to 0 bases and at J to 11 bases, leaving 8 bases not matched to a gene. The CDR3 loop spans 15 amino acids. The CDR3 reads CASSLGGVTGTPLHF. Here the CDR3 DNA reads TGCGCCAGCAGCTTGGGGGGGGTGACAGGGACACCCCTCCACTTT.

The V call is TRBV6-5, the J call TRBJ2-7; 7 nucleotides match TRBD1. The CDR3 loop spans 13 amino acids. The germline gives CDR1 MNHEY, CDR2 SVGAGI. The V segment lost 10 bases and the J segment 5 bases; nucleotides outside the gene matches: 11. The CDR3 region is CATRPGTENEQYF. CDR3 nucleotides: TGTGCCACCCGTCCCGGGACAGAAAACGAGCAGTACTTC.